The next 9 T cell receptor beta chains were all read from a single sample in a study of metastatic and nonmetastatic thyroid tumors. Ahead of thyroid surgery, no patient had received treatment of any kind. From the PCR reads, TCRdb re-called clones with MiXCR. This sample has 14,000 to 15,000 clones, with around a quarter found just once. The source material was tumor tissue. These TCRs come from a female donor with papillary thyroid cancer or a benign thyroid nodule (not recorded which). Some clones in this sample may be carry-over from other donors' samples.

There are many counts of this clone. Distinct nucleotide sequences in the sample also encode this CDR3. The CDR3 sequence is CASAGTPGHSNYGYTF. The CDR3 bases are TGTGCCAGCGCCGGAACCCCGGGACATTCTAACTATGGCTACACCTTC. This chain connects TRBV27 to TRBJ1-2; D is perhaps TRBD1 (6 bases). This CDR3 comprises 16 residues. Germline V gene data show CDR1 as MNHEY and CDR2 as SMNVEV (reference sequence). Trimming shortened V by 8 bases and J by 0 bases, and 19 bases separated the two germline ends.

In this sample, this clone turned up many times. J is TRBJ2-7 and V is TRBV10-3; 7 bases match TRBD1. The V segment lost 6 bases and the J segment 5 bases; nucleotides outside the gene matches: 10. The length of the CDR3 is 14 residues. Germline V gene data show CDR1 as ENHRY and CDR2 as SYGVKD. This CDR3 reads CAIRRETGFDEQYF. The CDR3 DNA follows: TGTGCCATCAGGCGCGAGACAGGGTTCGACGAGCAGTACTTC.

The sample holds a few counts of this clone. The J gene is TRBJ2-1, the V gene TRBV6-1; D might be TRBD2 (6 bases). The CDR3 is 15 residues long. The V end lost 7 bases, the J end lost 12 bases, and 25 bases lay between the germline ends. Germline CDR1 MNHNS, CDR2 SASEGT. The CDR3 loop reads CASKEGVAQPRRQFF. DNA of the CDR3: TGTGCCAGCAAGGAGGGCGTGGCACAGCCCCGGCGGCAGTTCTTC.

The sample holds one count of this clone. This chain uses TRBV6-5 with TRBJ2-2, with 7 bases fitting TRBD2. There are 17 residues in the CDR3. J was trimmed by 3 bases and V by 0 bases; bases with no gene match: 7. Germline V CDR1 and CDR2: MNHEY, SVGAGI. CDR3 in DNA: TGTGCCAGCAGTTACTCGAGGCTAGCGGAGGACACCGGGGAGCTGTTTTTT. Translation: CASSYSRLAEDTGELFF.

The rearrangement joins TRBV5-1 to TRBJ1-2; D gene uncertain. Germline V CDR1 and CDR2: SGHRS, YFSETQ. V was clipped by 0 bases and J by 6 bases, with 18 bases between them. The CDR3 covers 16 residues. CDR3 residues: CASSLGATRAEDGYTF. DNA for the CDR3: TGCGCCAGCAGCTTGGGAGCCACCCGGGCCGAGGATGGCTACACCTTC. The full variable domain, completed using reference TRBV5-1 and TRBJ1-2, is KAGVTQTPRYLIKTRGQQVTLSCSPISGHRSVSWYQQTPGQGLQFLFEYFSETQRNKGNFPGRFSGRQFSNSRSEMNVSTLELGDSALYLCASSLGATRAEDGYTFGSGTRLTVV.

The sample holds one count of this clone. This rearrangement joins TRBV4-1 to TRBJ1-5, with D perhaps matching TRBD1 (5 bases). The CDR3 consists of 17 residues. Germline V gives CDR1 MGHRA, CDR2 YSYEKL. Trimming took 0 bases from V and 6 from J, leaving 18 bases between them. The CDR3 loop is CASSQEAGAGLFQPQHF. In nucleotides, the CDR3 is TGCGCCAGCAGCCAAGAAGCCGGGGCAGGGCTTTTTCAGCCCCAGCATTTT.

This clone was picked up many times. At one boundary the junction diverges from the germline segment, which might be a read error. The V call is TRBV3-1, the J call TRBJ2-1; tentatively, D is TRBD2 (6 bases). The V gene's germline CDR1 is LGHDT and CDR2 YNNKEL (reference sequence). The CDR3 totals 17 residues. The CDR3 bases are TGTGCCAGCAGCCCAGGCCCCGGGACTCACCCTTACAATGAGCAGCTCTTC. Translated, it gives CASSPGPGTHPYNEQLF.

This clone was detected ten times or more. A read error may account for a junction end that differs from germline. The sample has other DNA sequences that encode this CDR3 too. V is TRBV19 and J is TRBJ2-1; the match to TRBD2 covers 16 bases. CDR3 length: 18 amino acids. CDR1 and CDR2 from the germline V gene are LNHDA and SQIVND (reference sequence). The CDR3: CASRRDRGLAGGIVELVF. For the CDR3, the DNA is TGTGCCAGTCGGAGGGACAGGGGACTAGCGGGAGGGATAGTCGAATTGGTCTTC. Full variable domain (rest looked up from reference TRBV19 and TRBJ2-1): DGGITQSPKYLFRKEGQNVTLSCEQNLNHDAMYWYRQDPGQGLRLIYYSQIVNDFQKGDIAEGYSVSREKKESFPLTVTSAQKNPTAFYLCASRRDRGLAGGIVELVFGPGTRLTVL.

At least ten counts were recorded for this clone. The genes are TRBV5-4 and TRBJ1-6, with 10 positions matching TRBD1. The CDR3 totals 17 residues. Germline lookup yields CDR1 SGHNT and CDR2 YYREEE (reference sequence). V lost 2 bases, J lost 8 bases, and 10 bases stayed unmatched. DNA for the CDR3: TGTGCCAGCAGCTTTGGGGCCCCGGGACAGGGGTATTCACCCCTCCACTTT. This encodes CASSFGAPGQGYSPLHF.